The 23 T cell receptor beta chains presented below share a single source sample, sequenced in a study of T cell changes during pregnancy in multiple sclerosis. Clones were read by immunoSEQ multiplex PCR, and TCRdb kept only the in-frame ones, dropping some. The table records around 99,000 clones, around 90% of them present only once. Sequencing was performed on peripheral blood, taken in the third trimester of pregnancy. These receptors originate from a female donor in good health, enrolled as a control in a pregnancy study.

The rearrangement joins TRBV11-3 to TRBJ1-6, with a possible D match to TRBD1 (5 bases). In germline, CDR1 is SGHNT, CDR2 YENEEA. The CDR3 runs 14 residues. With 0 bases removed from V and 9 bases from J, the gap between germline ends came to 9 bases. The CDR3 spells CASSLDLQGSPLHF. The CDR3 coding sequence is TGTGCCAGCAGCTTAGACCTCCAGGGTTCACCCCTCCACTTT.

The CDR3 sequence: CATSGGSREKLFF. The CDR3 nucleotides read TGTGCCACCAGCGGAGGAAGCAGGGAAAAACTGTTTTTT. This chain connects TRBV15 to TRBJ1-4; the D is unclear. Trimming took 5 bases from V and 8 from J, leaving 12 bases between them. From germline, CDR1 is LNHNV and CDR2 YYDKDF (reference sequence). The CDR3 is 13 residues long.

The gene calls are TRBV21-1 and TRBJ1-3; the D call TRBD1 from the table was never checked on the DNA. TRBV21-1 is a documented pseudogene. The CDR3 has 18 residues. The CDR3 protein is CASSKLNGGSYSGNTIYF. The CDR3 DNA reads as TGTGCCAGCAGCAAACTAAATGGGGGCTCCTACTCTGGAAACACCATATATTTT.

The V and J genes are TRBV7-9 and TRBJ1-1; 11 positions match TRBD1. This CDR3 is built from 14 residues. The ends lost 6 bases at V and 1 base at J; junction bases unmatched: 1. Germline lookup yields CDR1 SEHNR and CDR2 FQNEAQ (reference sequence). CDR3 region: CASRGTGGNTEAFF. For the CDR3, the DNA is TGTGCCAGCAGGGGGACAGGGGGGAACACTGAAGCTTTCTTT.

V usage is TRBV4-3 and J usage is TRBJ1-5; D is perhaps TRBD1 (5 bases). Germline V lookup: CDR1 LGHNA, CDR2 YSLEER. The CDR3 consists of 15 residues. V lost 0 bases and J lost 4, with 10 bases in between. The CDR3 loop reads CASSQDRTGNQPQHF. CDR3 coding DNA: TGCGCCAGCAGCCAAGATCGCACAGGAAATCAGCCCCAGCATTTT.

This chain uses TRBV9 with TRBJ2-5; D not certain. Trimming took 5 bases from V and 8 from J, leaving 10 bases between them. There are 11 residues in the CDR3. Germline V CDR1 and CDR2: SGDLS, YYNGEE. The CDR3 nucleotides read TGTGCCAGCAGAGCAGGCCAAACCCAGTACTTC. Amino acid sequence: CASRAGQTQYF. The full variable domain, its missing parts supplied by reference TRBV9 and TRBJ2-5, is DSGVTQTPKHLITATGQRVTLRCSPRSGDLSVYWYQQSLDQGLQFLIQYYNGEERAKGNILERFSAQQFPDLHSELNLSSLELGDSALYFCASRAGQTQYFGPGTRLLVL.

The chain has TRBV5-1 and TRBJ2-1; 9 bases are a match to TRBD2. CDR1 is SGHRS and CDR2 is YFSETQ in the germline V gene. V lost 2 bases, J lost 9 bases, and 9 bases stayed unmatched. The CDR3 extends over 15 amino acids. Here the CDR3 DNA reads TGCGCCAGCAGCTTACCTGCTAGCGGGGTAGTTGAGCAGTTCTTC. It translates to CASSLPASGVVEQFF.

The chain carries TRBV18 and TRBJ2-5; TRBD2 matches at 8 bases. V lost 4 bases, J lost 6 bases, and 7 bases stayed unmatched. Germline values: CDR1 KGHSH, CDR2 LQKENI. CDR3 length: 14 residues. CDR3 loop: CASSLPGGEKTQYF. CDR3 bases: TGTGCCAGCTCACTGCCGGGGGGGGAAAAGACCCAGTACTTC.

This clone has a single count. The chain combines TRBV4-2 with TRBJ2-7, with TRBD1 matching over 10 bases. The CDR3 covers 15 residues. V lost 5 bases to trimming and J lost 3 bases; unmatched junction nucleotides: 7. CDR1 is LGHNA and CDR2 is YNFKEQ in the germline V gene. CDR3 in amino acids: CASSLVGDRGYEQYF. CDR3 coding DNA: TGTGCCAGCAGCTTGGTTGGGGACAGGGGCTACGAGCAGTACTTC.

The gene calls are TRBV19 and TRBJ1-2; D perhaps matches TRBD1 (6 bases). The V end was cut by 5 bases, the J end by 6 bases, with 19 bases between. Germline values: CDR1 LNHDA, CDR2 SQIVND (reference sequence). The CDR3 runs 15 residues. The CDR3 DNA reads TGTGCCAGTAGTGCGCATTCGGACAGAACCGATGGCTACACCTTC. Protein sequence: CASSAHSDRTDGYTF.

The chain combines TRBV10-3 with TRBJ2-7; D is possibly TRBD2 (6 bases). Germline assignment: CDR1 ENHRY and CDR2 SYGVKD. V was trimmed by 0 bases and J by 3 bases, leaving 12 bases between them. This CDR3 region has 15 residues. CDR3: CAISESGGSNYEQYF. The CDR3 DNA sequence: TGTGCCATCAGTGAGTCGGGGGGAAGTAACTACGAGCAGTACTTC.

The J gene is TRBJ1-5, the V gene TRBV9; D unresolved. CDR3 length: 15 amino acids. CDR1 is SGDLS, CDR2 YYNGEE, per germline. V shed 0 bases and J shed 4 bases, with 11 bases lying between them. This CDR3 is CASSVDGDSNQPQHF. The DNA of the CDR3 is TGTGCCAGCAGCGTAGATGGAGACTCAAATCAGCCCCAGCATTTT.

CDR3 residues: CASSPSGVQGTQYF. As DNA, the CDR3 is TGTGCCAGCAGCCCTAGCGGGGTCCAAGGTACGCAGTATTTT. J is TRBJ2-3 and V is TRBV7-2, with 9 bases fitting TRBD2. The CDR3 length is 14 residues. Germline CDR1 SGHTA, CDR2 FQGNSA. V dropped 5 bases and J dropped 8; count of bases not matched to a gene: 8.

This clone is a singleton in its sample. The rearrangement links TRBV14 to TRBJ2-1; 11 bases fit TRBD2. Germline CDR1 SGHDN, CDR2 FVKESK. Trimming took 1 base from V and 7 from J; bases not matched to a gene: 6. The CDR3 has 16 amino acids. CDR3 amino acids: CASSQVTSGVPNEQFF. CDR3 in DNA: TGTGCCAGCAGCCAAGTGACTAGCGGGGTGCCAAATGAGCAGTTCTTC.

In this sample, this clone turned up many times. The chain uses TRBV30 and TRBJ2-6; D perhaps matches TRBD2 (6 bases). Per the germline V gene, CDR1 is GTSNPN and CDR2 is SVGIG (reference sequence). CDR3 length equals 16 residues. The V gene lost 2 bases and the J gene lost 0 bases, with 11 bases spanning the gap. CDR3 nucleotides: TGTGCCTGGAGTAATGGGGAGGTCTCTGGGGCCAACGTCCTGACTTTC. Translation gives CAWSNGEVSGANVLTF. Full variable domain (remainder filled in from reference TRBV30 and TRBJ2-6): SQTIHQWPATLVQPVGSPLSLECTVEGTSNPNLYWYRQAAGRGLQLLFYSVGIGQISSEVPQNLSASRPQDRQFILSSKKLLLSDSGFYLCAWSNGEVSGANVLTFGAGSRLTVL.

The chain couples TRBV4-2 to TRBJ1-1; D is unresolved. The germline V and J ends were trimmed by 0 bases and 8 bases, with 13 bases remaining between them. Germline CDR1 reads LGHNA; CDR2 reads YNFKEQ. This CDR3 is built from 14 residues. The CDR3 DNA follows: TGTGCCAGCAGCCAAGATGACGGAGCAGAAGAAGCTTTCTTT. This codes for CASSQDDGAEEAFF.

The chain joins TRBV4-1 to TRBJ2-2; 8 bases are a match to TRBD1. The CDR3 contains 14 residues. V lost 5 bases to trimming and J lost 3 bases; unmatched junction nucleotides: 2. Germline values: CDR1 MGHRA, CDR2 YSYEKL. The chain's CDR3 is CASSSGGHTGELFF. The CDR3 nucleotides are TGCGCCAGCAGCTCAGGGGGCCACACCGGGGAGCTGTTTTTT.

This clone was recorded a few times. The gene calls are TRBV9 and TRBJ1-6; the match to TRBD1 covers 7 bases. The CDR3 has 15 residues. Looked up from germline, CDR1 is SGDLS and CDR2 is YYNGEE. V shed 4 bases, J shed 11 bases, and the junction held 12 bases outside the gene matches. CDR3: CASSTQQGLGTPLHF. The DNA of the CDR3 is TGTGCCAGCAGCACCCAACAGGGGCTGGGGACACCCCTCCACTTT.

DNA for the CDR3: TGTGCCAGCAGCCTACAGGGGGCAGATACTGAAGCTTTCTTT. Translated: CASSLQGADTEAFF. The chain employs TRBV7-3 and TRBJ1-1, with TRBD1 identical over 9 bases. Trimming took 5 bases from V and 5 from J; bases not matched to a gene: 6. The CDR3 loop spans 14 amino acids. In germline, CDR1 is SGHTA, CDR2 FQGTGA.

DNA for the CDR3: TGTGCCAGCAGCAGAACTGGGACTAGTGGGGAGACCCAGTACTTC. Its translation: CASSRTGTSGETQYF. The V gene is TRBV7-3, the J gene TRBJ2-5; 8 bases match TRBD2. The CDR3 contains 15 residues. Germline V CDR1 and CDR2: SGHTA, FQGTGA. V lost 5 bases to trimming and J lost 5 bases; unmatched junction nucleotides: 10.

This rearrangement joins TRBV5-4 to TRBJ2-3; 12 nucleotides line up with TRBD2. This CDR3 contains 15 residues. Trimming removed 5 bases from V and 4 bases from J; junction bases left unmatched: 5. In germline, CDR1 is SGHNT, CDR2 YYREEE (reference sequence). This chain's CDR3 is CASSSSGGAADTQYF. CDR3 nucleotides: TGTGCCAGCAGTTCTAGCGGGGGGGCCGCAGATACGCAGTATTTT. Full variable domain (missing parts from reference TRBV5-4 and TRBJ2-3): ETGVTQSPTHLIKTRGQQVTLRCSSQSGHNTVSWYQQALGQGPQFIFQYYREEENGRGNFPPRFSGLQFPNYSSELNVNALELDDSALYLCASSSSGGAADTQYFGPGTRLTVL.

The genes are TRBV6-5 and TRBJ2-2; D is undetermined. Trimming removed 3 bases at V and 9 bases at J, with 5 bases between. Per the germline V gene, CDR1 is MNHEY and CDR2 is SVGAGI. This CDR3 region has 11 residues. CDR3 sequence: CASSYGRELFF. In DNA, the CDR3 is TGTGCCAGCAGTTATGGGCGGGAGCTGTTTTTT.

The chain couples TRBV18 to TRBJ2-5; 7 positions match TRBD2. CDR3 length equals 14 residues. After removal of 1 base from V and 1 base from J, the junction contained 0 bases not matched to a gene. Germline V gene sequence: CDR1 KGHSH, CDR2 LQKENI. CDR3 nucleotides: TGTGCCAGCTCACCACGGGGGGGCCAAGAGACCCAGTACTTC. This sequence encodes CASSPRGGQETQYF. Drawing the rest from reference TRBV18 and TRBJ2-5, the complete variable domain is NAGVMQNPRHLVRRRGQEARLRCSPMKGHSHVYWYRQLPEEGLKFMVYLQKENIIDESGMPKERFSAEFPKEGPSILRIQQVVRGDSAAYFCASSPRGGQETQYFGPGTRLLVL.